This is a list of T cell receptor beta chains from one sample in a study of blood T cell repertoires in COVID-19. Only in-frame clones appear in the TCRdb table, and some are missing; sequencing was by immunoSEQ multiplex PCR. The table includes 200,000 to 250,000 clones, around 90% detected once. Sequenced input: peripheral blood. Receptors were obtained from a man in his fifties or sixties who had recovered from COVID-19. The CDR3 runs from the conserved cysteine through the conserved F or W. The D gene is left open where the match is weak. Clone size is stated in some rows and not others, as once, few, many or a class when expanded.

j_call v_call clone_size d_call cdr3_aa cdr3_nt
TRBJ2-3 TRBV19 NA NA CASSIVRGVTDTQYF TGTGCCAGTAGTATAGTGCGGGGCGTCACAGATACGCAGTATTTT
TRBJ2-7 TRBV7-3 NA NA CASRLGAGAGEQYF TGTGCCAGCCGACTTGGGGCAGGGGCGGGTGAGCAGTACTTC
TRBJ2-5 TRBV5-1 NA TRBD2 CASSAGLAGGVYQETQYF TGCGCCAGCAGCGCGGGACTAGCGGGGGGCGTATACCAAGAGACCCAGTACTTC
TRBJ2-1 TRBV6-5 NA TRBD1 CASSPQVGGAREQFF TGTGCCAGCAGCCCCCAGGTAGGGGGCGCGAGGGAGCAGTTCTTC
TRBJ2-2 TRBV7-7 NA TRBD2 CASSPRTSGNTGELFF TGTGCCAGCAGCCCACGGACTAGCGGGAACACCGGGGAGCTGTTTTTT
TRBJ2-7 TRBV2 NA NA CASSERYEQYF TGTGCCAGCAGTGAACGGTACGAGCAGTACTTC
TRBJ1-6 TRBV18 NA TRBD1 CASSPGQGPLGSPLHF TGTGCCAGCTCACCAGGACAGGGGCCGCTGGGATCACCCCTCCACTTT
TRBJ2-2 TRBV2 NA NA CASRSLNTGELFF TGTGCCAGCAGGTCCCTGAACACCGGGGAGCTGTTTTTT
TRBJ2-1 TRBV6-5 once TRBD2 CASIPTSGRANEQFF TGTGCCAGCATTCCGACTAGCGGGAGGGCCAATGAGCAGTTCTTC
TRBJ2-2 TRBV28 NA NA CASSFGGTNTGELFF TGTGCCAGCAGTTTCGGCGGGACGAACACCGGGGAGCTGTTTTTT
TRBJ1-5 TRBV6-5 NA TRBD1 CASSPRGPGWPQHF TGTGCCAGCAGTCCCAGGGGGCCCGGATGGCCCCAGCATTTT
TRBJ2-3 TRBV3-1/TRBV3-2 few NA CASSRAGPLTDTQYF TGTGCCAGCAGCCGGGCGGGCCCCCTGACGGATACGCAGTATTTT
TRBJ2-2 TRBV5-4 NA TRBD2 CASSFGLEVTTGELFF TGTGCCAGCAGCTTTGGACTAGAGGTGACTACCGGGGAGCTGTTTTTT
TRBJ2-1 TRBV11-3 NA NA CASSPSGSYNEQFF TGTGCCAGCAGTCCATCGGGCTCCTACAATGAGCAGTTCTTC
TRBJ1-2 TRBV5-1 NA TRBD1 CASSLGTGVYGYTF TGCGCCAGCAGCTTGGGGACAGGGGTCTATGGCTACACCTTC
TRBJ2-4 TRBV5-6 NA TRBD1 CASSLVGDRGSIQYF TGTGCCAGCAGCTTGGTAGGGGACAGGGGGAGCATTCAGTACTTC
TRBJ2-1 TRBV4-1 NA NA CASSQEGYSINEQFF TGCGCCAGCAGCCAAGAGGGCTATTCGATAAATGAGCAGTTCTTC
TRBJ2-1 TRBV7-2 NA NA CASSSRVAVYNEQFF TGTGCCAGCAGCTCCAGAGTAGCGGTCTACAATGAGCAGTTCTTC
TRBJ2-5 TRBV9 NA TRBD2 CASSTRPGLGQETQYF TGTGCCAGCAGCACCCGACCGGGACTAGGTCAAGAGACCCAGTACTTC
TRBJ2-6 TRBV29-1 NA NA CSVDSAGGGANVLTF TGCAGCGTTGACTCGGCCGGGGGTGGGGCCAACGTCCTGACTTTC
TRBJ2-1 TRBV5-1 NA NA CASSVGGGNNEQFF TGCGCCAGCAGTGTTGGAGGAGGGAACAATGAGCAGTTCTTC
TRBJ2-4 TRBV7-2 NA TRBD2 CASSLVGRASGSQKNIQYF TGTGCCAGCAGCTTAGTGGGGAGGGCTAGCGGGAGCCAAAAAAACATTCAGTACTTC
TRBJ2-1 TRBV7-9 NA TRBD2 CASSQGLAGFGDNEQFF TGTGCCAGCAGCCAGGGACTAGCGGGATTTGGTGACAATGAGCAGTTCTTC
TRBJ2-3 TRBV28 NA TRBD2 CASRLAGGKDTQYF TGTGCCAGCCGCCTCGCGGGGGGAAAGGATACGCAGTATTTT
TRBJ2-1 TRBV6-1 NA TRBD2 CASSEAGTSGRSYNEQFF TGTGCCAGCAGTGAAGCGGGGACTAGCGGGAGGTCCTACAATGAGCAGTTCTTC
TRBJ2-7 TRBV27 few TRBD1 CASRTGGLYEQYF TGTGCCAGTCGGACAGGGGGGCTGTACGAGCAGTACTTC
TRBJ1-1 TRBV5-1 NA NA CASSSDGMNTEAFF TGCGCCAGCAGCTCTGACGGGATGAACACTGAAGCTTTCTTT
TRBJ1-5 TRBV12-5 NA NA CASGLEADSGNQPQHF TGTGCTAGTGGTTTGGAGGCGGATTCAGGCAATCAGCCCCAGCATTTT
TRBJ2-2 TRBV4-2 NA NA CASSQDQDTVRLFF TGTGCCAGCAGCCAAGATCAGGATACGGTGAGACTGTTTTTT
TRBJ2-1 TRBV2 few TRBD2 CASRARTSGRARNEQFF TGTGCCAGCAGGGCCAGGACTAGCGGGAGGGCCAGGAATGAGCAGTTCTTC
TRBJ2-1 TRBV7-3 NA NA CASSLRGGAGNNEQFF TGTGCCAGCAGCTTAAGAGGGGGAGCGGGGAACAATGAGCAGTTCTTC
TRBJ1-6 TRBV6-2/TRBV6-3 NA NA CASSRRQSRSPLHF TGTGCCAGCAGTCGGCGACAGTCGCGTTCACCCCTCCACTTT
TRBJ1-2 TRBV18 NA NA CASSPAGDGYTF TGTGCCAGCTCACCAGCGGGGGATGGCTACACCTTC
TRBJ2-3 TRBV28 once TRBD2 CASNRAGRTDTQYF TGTGCCAGCAACCGAGCGGGACGCACAGATACGCAGTATTTT
TRBJ1-4 TRBV5-4 NA NA CASSPGLGAGATNEKLFF TGTGCCAGCAGCCCGGGCTTGGGCGCGGGGGCAACTAATGAAAAACTGTTTTTT
TRBJ1-3 TRBV3-1/TRBV3-2 NA TRBD1 CASSLSQGAGNTIYF TGTGCCAGCAGCCTATCTCAGGGGGCTGGAAACACCATATATTTT
TRBJ2-1 TRBV19 NA TRBD2 CASSTEAGFSYNEQFF TGTGCCAGTAGTACCGAAGCGGGGTTCTCCTACAATGAGCAGTTCTTC
TRBJ2-7 TRBV27 NA NA CASSLRLAGDEQYF TGTGCCAGCAGTTTACGTCTAGCCGGCGACGAGCAGTACTTC
TRBJ2-7 TRBV9 NA TRBD2 CASSGCSGKGPHPYEQYF TGTGCCAGCAGCGGATGTAGCGGGAAGGGTCCCCACCCCTACGAGCAGTACTTC
TRBJ2-1 TRBV6-5 NA TRBD2 CASSYPAGGDEQFF TGTGCCAGCAGTTATCCCGCGGGAGGTGATGAGCAGTTCTTC